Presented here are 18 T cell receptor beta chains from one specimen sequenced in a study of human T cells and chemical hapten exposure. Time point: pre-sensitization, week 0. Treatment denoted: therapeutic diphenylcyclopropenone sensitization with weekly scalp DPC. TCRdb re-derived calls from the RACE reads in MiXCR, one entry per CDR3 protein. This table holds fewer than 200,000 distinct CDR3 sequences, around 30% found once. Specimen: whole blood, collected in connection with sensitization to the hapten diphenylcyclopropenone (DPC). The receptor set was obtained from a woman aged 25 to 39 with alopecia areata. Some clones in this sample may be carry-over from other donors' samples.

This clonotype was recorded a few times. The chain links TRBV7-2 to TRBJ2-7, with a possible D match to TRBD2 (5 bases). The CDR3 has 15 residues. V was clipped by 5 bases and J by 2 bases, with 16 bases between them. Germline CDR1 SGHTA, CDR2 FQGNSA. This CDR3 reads CASSPSGRAPYEQYF. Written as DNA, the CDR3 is TGTGCCAGCAGCCCTAGTGGGCGGGCCCCCTACGAGCAGTACTTC. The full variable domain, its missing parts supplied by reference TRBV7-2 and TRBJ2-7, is GAGVSQSPSNKVTEKGKDVELRCDPISGHTALYWYRQSLGQGLEFLIYFQGNSAPDKSGLPSDRFSAERTGGSVSTLTIQRTQQEDSAVYLCASSPSGRAPYEQYFGPGTRLTVT.

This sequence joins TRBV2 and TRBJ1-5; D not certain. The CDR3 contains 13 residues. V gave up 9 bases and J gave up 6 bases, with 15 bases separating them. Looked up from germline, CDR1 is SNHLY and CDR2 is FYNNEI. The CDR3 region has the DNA TGTGCCAGTCAGTTTAGGGTCGGTCAGCCCCAGCATTTT. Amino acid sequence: CASQFRVGQPQHF.

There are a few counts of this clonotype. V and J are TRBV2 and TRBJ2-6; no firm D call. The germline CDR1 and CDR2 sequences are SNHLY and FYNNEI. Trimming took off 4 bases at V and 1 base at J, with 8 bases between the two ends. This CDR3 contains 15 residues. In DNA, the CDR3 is TGTGCCAGCAGTGTCGACCCTTCTGGGGCCAACGTCCTGACTTTC. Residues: CASSVDPSGANVLTF.

CDR3 sequence: CSVLGGASSYNEQFF. The CDR3 DNA reads TGCAGCGTTCTAGGCGGAGCGAGCTCCTACAATGAGCAGTTCTTC. V and J are TRBV29-1 and TRBJ2-1; D is unresolved. CDR1 is SQVTM and CDR2 is ANQGSEA in the germline V gene. The CDR3 runs 15 residues. V gave up 5 bases and J gave up 0 bases, with 14 bases separating them.

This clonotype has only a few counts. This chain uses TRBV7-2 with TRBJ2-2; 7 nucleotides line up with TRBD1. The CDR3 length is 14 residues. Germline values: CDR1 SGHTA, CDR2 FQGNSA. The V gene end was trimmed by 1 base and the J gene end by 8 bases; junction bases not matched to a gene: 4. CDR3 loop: CASSLDGQVGELFF. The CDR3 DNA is TGTGCCAGCAGCTTAGACGGACAGGTTGGGGAGCTGTTTTTT.

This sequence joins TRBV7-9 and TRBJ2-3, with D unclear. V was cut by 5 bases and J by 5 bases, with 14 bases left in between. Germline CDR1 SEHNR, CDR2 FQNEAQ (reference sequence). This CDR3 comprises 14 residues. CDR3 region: CASSAPNSVDTQYF. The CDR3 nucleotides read TGTGCCAGCAGCGCTCCGAACTCTGTAGATACGCAGTATTTT.

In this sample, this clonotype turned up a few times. This chain's CDR3 is CASSTDRVNQPQHF. DNA of the CDR3: TGTGCCAGCAGTACCGACAGGGTAAATCAGCCCCAGCATTTT. The chain couples TRBV6-2 or TRBV6-3 to TRBJ1-5, with 7 bases matching TRBD1. The CDR3 contains 14 residues. Germline CDR1 is MNHEY and CDR2 is SVGEGT. J gave up 4 bases and V 5 bases, and 5 bases lay outside the gene matches.

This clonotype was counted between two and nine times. As DNA, the CDR3 is TGTGCCAGCATTTCTAGCGGGATTAGCACAGATACGCAGTATTTT. Translated: CASISSGISTDTQYF. The chain recombines TRBV6-1 with TRBJ2-3, with 9 nucleotides matching TRBD2. Per germline, CDR1 MNHNS and CDR2 SASEGT. CDR3 length: 15 amino acids. Losses at the gene ends were 7 bases for V and 0 bases for J; bases not matched to a gene: 5.

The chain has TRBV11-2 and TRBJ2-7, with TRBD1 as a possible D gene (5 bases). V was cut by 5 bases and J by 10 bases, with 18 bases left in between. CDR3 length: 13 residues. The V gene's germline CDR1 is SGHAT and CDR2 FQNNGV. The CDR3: CASSPGRQPPQYF. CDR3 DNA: TGTGCCAGCAGCCCCGGCAGACAGCCCCCACAGTACTTC. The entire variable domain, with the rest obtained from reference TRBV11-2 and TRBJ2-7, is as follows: EAGVAQSPRYKIIEKRQSVAFWCNPISGHATLYWYQQILGQGPKLLIQFQNNGVVDDSQLPKDRFSAERLKGVDSTLKIQPAKLEDSAVYLCASSPGRQPPQYFGPGTRLTVT.

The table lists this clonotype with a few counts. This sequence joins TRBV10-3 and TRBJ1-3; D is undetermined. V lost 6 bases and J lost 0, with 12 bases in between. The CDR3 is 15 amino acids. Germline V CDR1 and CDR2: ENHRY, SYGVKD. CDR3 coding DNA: TGTGCCATCAGGAGAACAGTGAGCTCTGGAAACACCATATATTTT. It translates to CAIRRTVSSGNTIYF.

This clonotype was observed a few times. In nucleotides, the CDR3 is TGTGCCAGCAGAGTCTACGAGCAGTACTTC. Translated, it gives CASRVYEQYF. The chain has TRBV2 and TRBJ2-7; D not resolved. The V end was cut by 6 bases, the J end by 3 bases, with 3 bases between. The CDR3 is made up of 10 amino acids. In germline, CDR1 is SNHLY, CDR2 FYNNEI.

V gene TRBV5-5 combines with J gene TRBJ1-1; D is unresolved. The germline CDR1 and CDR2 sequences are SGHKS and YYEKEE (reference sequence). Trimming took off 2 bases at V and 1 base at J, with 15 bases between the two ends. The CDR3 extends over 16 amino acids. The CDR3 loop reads CASSFWTRARNTEAFF. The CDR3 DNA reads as TGTGCCAGCAGCTTCTGGACGCGGGCAAGGAACACTGAAGCTTTCTTT.

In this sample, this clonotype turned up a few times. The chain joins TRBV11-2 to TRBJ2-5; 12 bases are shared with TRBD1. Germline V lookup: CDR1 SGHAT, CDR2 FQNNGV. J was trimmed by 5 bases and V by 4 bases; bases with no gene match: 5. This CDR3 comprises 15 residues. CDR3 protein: CASSWGQGAPETQYF. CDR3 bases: TGTGCCAGCAGCTGGGGACAGGGGGCGCCTGAGACCCAGTACTTC.

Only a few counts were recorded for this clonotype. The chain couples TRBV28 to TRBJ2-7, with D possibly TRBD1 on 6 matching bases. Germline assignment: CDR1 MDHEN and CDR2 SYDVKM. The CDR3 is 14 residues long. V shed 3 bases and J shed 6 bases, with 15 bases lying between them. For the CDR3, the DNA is TGTGCCAGCAGTTTTTTTGGGGGCAGGGGCGAGCAGTACTTC. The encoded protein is CASSFFGGRGEQYF.

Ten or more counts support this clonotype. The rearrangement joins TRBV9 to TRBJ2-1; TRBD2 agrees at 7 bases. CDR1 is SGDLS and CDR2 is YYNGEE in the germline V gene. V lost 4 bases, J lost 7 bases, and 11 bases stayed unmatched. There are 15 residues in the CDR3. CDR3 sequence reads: CASSIRGGGVNEQFF. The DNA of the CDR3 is TGTGCCAGCAGCATCCGGGGCGGGGGTGTTAATGAGCAGTTCTTC. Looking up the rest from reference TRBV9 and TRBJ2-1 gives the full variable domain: DSGVTQTPKHLITATGQRVTLRCSPRSGDLSVYWYQQSLDQGLQFLIQYYNGEERAKGNILERFSAQQFPDLHSELNLSSLELGDSALYFCASSIRGGGVNEQFFGPGTRLTVL.

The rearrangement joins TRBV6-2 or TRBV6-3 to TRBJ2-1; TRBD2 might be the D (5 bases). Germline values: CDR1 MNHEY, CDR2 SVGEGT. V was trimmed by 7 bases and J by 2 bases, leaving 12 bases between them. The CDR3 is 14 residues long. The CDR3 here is CASTPEGPYNEQFF. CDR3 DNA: TGTGCCAGCACCCCCGAGGGCCCCTACAATGAGCAGTTCTTC.

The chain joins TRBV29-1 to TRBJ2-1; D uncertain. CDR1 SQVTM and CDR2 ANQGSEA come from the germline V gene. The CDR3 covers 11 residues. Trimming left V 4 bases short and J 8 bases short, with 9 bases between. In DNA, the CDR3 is TGCAGCGTTGCTCCAGGTGATGAGCAGTTCTTC. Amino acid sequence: CSVAPGDEQFF.

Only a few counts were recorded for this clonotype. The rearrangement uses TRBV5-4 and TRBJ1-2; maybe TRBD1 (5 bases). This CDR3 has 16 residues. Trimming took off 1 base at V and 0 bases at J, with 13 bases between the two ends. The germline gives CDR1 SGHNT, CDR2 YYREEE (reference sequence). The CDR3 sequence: CASSLQGRHPNYGYTF. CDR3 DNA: TGTGCCAGCAGCTTGCAGGGACGGCATCCTAACTATGGCTACACCTTC. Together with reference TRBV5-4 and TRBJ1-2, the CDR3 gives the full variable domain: ETGVTQSPTHLIKTRGQQVTLRCSSQSGHNTVSWYQQALGQGPQFIFQYYREEENGRGNFPPRFSGLQFPNYSSELNVNALELDDSALYLCASSLQGRHPNYGYTFGSGTRLTVV.